This passage covers 18 T cell receptor beta chains from one sample sequenced in a study of long-term antiretroviral therapy in people with HIV. The assay used was immunoSEQ (version v3.0), run at survey level. Sequencing used immunoSEQ multiplex PCR; TCRdb keeps in-frame clones, though not all of them. The data show under 30,000 clones, almost 85% seen once. The specimen comprised unsorted PBMCs, sampled 1.1 years before starting antiretroviral therapy. All receptors come from a woman in her twenties or thirties with HIV.

The V and J genes are TRBV5-8 and TRBJ2-5; tentatively, D is TRBD1 (6 bases). V was clipped by 4 bases and J by 2 bases, with 15 bases between them. Per the germline V gene, CDR1 is SGHTS and CDR2 is YDEGEE. The CDR3 is 15 residues long. The CDR3 DNA reads TGTGCCAGCAGCCTAGGACAGATCCTACAAGAGACCCAGTACTTC. This sequence encodes CASSLGQILQETQYF.

The chain employs TRBV5-1 and TRBJ2-1; the D is unclear. Germline V gene sequence: CDR1 SGHRS, CDR2 YFSETQ. Trimming stripped 0 bases from V and 6 bases from J, with 10 bases between. The CDR3 contains 14 residues. CDR3 DNA sequence: TGCGCCAGCAGCTTGGTACCCCCCCTCAATGAGCAGTTCTTC. Protein sequence: CASSLVPPLNEQFF.

The chain couples TRBV7-9 to TRBJ1-2; D gene uncertain. V dropped 6 bases and J dropped 5 bases, with 13 bases sitting between them. The CDR3 length is 13 residues. Germline CDR1 SEHNR, CDR2 FQNEAQ (reference sequence). For the CDR3, the DNA is TGTGCCAGCAGTAAGGCGAAGCCTTATGGCTACACCTTC. Its protein is CASSKAKPYGYTF.

This clone has a single count. The chain links TRBV5-1 to TRBJ2-5; TRBD2 aligns across 8 bases. Unmatched junction bases numbered 9, after V lost 4 bases and J lost 1 base. This CDR3 is 16 amino acids long. Germline CDR1 SGHRS, CDR2 YFSETQ. The chain's CDR3 is CASSQSGGSFQETQYF. The DNA of the CDR3 is TGCGCCAGCAGCCAAAGCGGGGGTAGTTTCCAAGAGACCCAGTACTTC.

The chain is built from TRBV15 and TRBJ2-5; no firm D call. Trimming removed 0 bases at V and 3 bases at J, with 5 bases between. CDR3 length equals 13 residues. Germline V lookup: CDR1 LNHNV, CDR2 YYDKDF (reference sequence). The CDR3: CATSRDREETQYF. Written as DNA, the CDR3 is TGTGCCACCAGCAGAGATAGAGAAGAGACCCAGTACTTC. Looking up the rest from reference TRBV15 and TRBJ2-5 gives the full variable domain: DAMVIQNPRYQVTQFGKPVTLSCSQTLNHNVMYWYQQKSSQAPKLLFHYYDKDFNNEADTPDNFQSRRPNTSFCFLDIRSPGLGDTAMYLCATSRDREETQYFGPGTRLLVL.

CDR3 sequence reads: CASGLQGYAFF. In DNA form, the CDR3 reads TGTGCTAGTGGCCTACAGGGGTACGCTTTCTTT. The chain has TRBV12-5 and TRBJ1-1; 7 bases agree with TRBD1. The CDR3 extends over 11 amino acids. Trimming took 6 bases from V and 11 from J; bases not matched to a gene: 6. Germline V gene lookup returns CDR1 LGHNT and CDR2 FRNRAP.

The rearrangement links TRBV6-6 to TRBJ2-2; D unresolved. The germline CDR1 and CDR2 sequences are MNHNY and SVGAGI (reference sequence). V was clipped by 5 bases and J by 9 bases, with 4 bases between them. The CDR3 has 10 residues. DNA for the CDR3: TGTGCCAGCAGTCCCCGGGAGCTGTTTTTT. As protein: CASSPRELFF.

The CDR3: CASLWNTEAFF. The CDR3 DNA reads TGTGCCAGCCTTTGGAACACTGAAGCTTTCTTT. This sequence joins TRBV28 and TRBJ1-1; D gene unclear. The ends were cut back, 8 bases at V and 1 base at J, with 5 bases in the middle. Germline V lookup: CDR1 MDHEN, CDR2 SYDVKM. The CDR3 has 11 amino acids.

This chain joins TRBV11-2 and TRBJ2-1; D remains ambiguous. CDR1 and CDR2 (germline): SGHAT, FQNNGV. The length of the CDR3 is 13 residues. Trimming cost V 0 bases and J 6 bases, with 6 bases left between them. The CDR3 DNA follows: TGTGCCAGCAGCTTAGACCGCACCAATGAGCAGTTCTTC. Translating gives CASSLDRTNEQFF. Variable domain in full (rest from reference TRBV11-2 and TRBJ2-1): EAGVAQSPRYKIIEKRQSVAFWCNPISGHATLYWYQQILGQGPKLLIQFQNNGVVDDSQLPKDRFSAERLKGVDSTLKIQPAKLEDSAVYLCASSLDRTNEQFFGPGTRLTVL.

The chain links TRBV6-5 to TRBJ1-2; D remains unclear. The V gene lost 0 bases and the J gene lost 7 bases, with 6 bases spanning the gap. This CDR3 has 12 amino acids. Germline V CDR1 and CDR2: MNHEY, SVGAGI. This CDR3 reads CASSYSGVGYTF. CDR3 in DNA: TGTGCCAGCAGTTACTCTGGGGTTGGCTACACCTTC.

This chain connects TRBV6-5 to TRBJ1-2; a possible D gene is TRBD1 (5 bases). The CDR3 consists of 14 residues. The V gene lost 5 bases and the J gene lost 8 bases, with 18 bases spanning the gap. In germline, CDR1 is MNHEY, CDR2 SVGAGI. For the CDR3, the DNA is TGTGCCAGCAGTCCCTGGGGGGGGGATTTCGGCTACACCTTC. Protein sequence: CASSPWGGDFGYTF.

V is TRBV7-6 and J is TRBJ2-1, with a weak D call TRBD2 (5 bases). CDR1 is SGHVS and CDR2 is FNYEAQ in the germline V gene. V was shortened by 1 base and J by 0 bases, with 7 bases between the two germline ends. This CDR3 is 15 amino acids long. CDR3 DNA: TGTGCCAGCAGCTTAGTTGAGGGCTCCTACAATGAGCAGTTCTTC. Protein product: CASSLVEGSYNEQFF. Full variable domain (rest looked up from reference TRBV7-6 and TRBJ2-1): GAGVSQSPRYKVTKRGQDVALRCDPISGHVSLYWYRQALGQGPEFLTYFNYEAQQDKSGLPNDRFSAERPEGSISTLTIQRTEQRDSAMYRCASSLVEGSYNEQFFGPGTRLTVL.

The V gene is TRBV11-2, the J gene TRBJ2-4; D might be TRBD2 (5 bases). The CDR3 length is 15 residues. CDR1 is SGHAT, CDR2 FQNNGV, per germline. Trimming took 1 base from V and 1 from J, leaving 8 bases between them. DNA of the CDR3: TGTGCCAGCAGCTTAGTTGGGAGCGCCAAAAACATTCAGTACTTC. Translated: CASSLVGSAKNIQYF.

The CDR3 region has the DNA TGTGCCAGCAGCTTGGACAGGGCGCGTGGCTACACCTTC. Protein sequence: CASSLDRARGYTF. The chain employs TRBV7-2 and TRBJ1-2; TRBD1 agrees at 8 bases. The CDR3 is made up of 13 amino acids. CDR1 and CDR2 from the germline V gene are SGHTA and FQGNSA. J lost 7 bases, V lost 3 bases, and 4 bases had no gene match.

The chain uses TRBV5-1 and TRBJ2-3; D unclear. The germline CDR1 and CDR2 sequences are SGHRS and YFSETQ. This CDR3 has 15 residues. Deletions cut 2 bases from V and 2 bases from J, with 12 bases between. CDR3 loop: CASSLRVPNTDTQYF. CDR3 bases: TGCGCCAGCAGCTTACGGGTTCCAAACACAGATACGCAGTATTTT.

This chain links TRBV2 with TRBJ2-1, with D possibly TRBD1 on 5 matching bases. V was clipped by 8 bases and J by 0 bases, with 11 bases between them. Germline V gene data show CDR1 as SNHLY and CDR2 as FYNNEI. The CDR3 consists of 14 residues. CDR3 amino acids: CASPGLRSYNEQFF. Here the CDR3 DNA reads TGTGCCAGCCCAGGGCTCCGCTCCTACAATGAGCAGTTCTTC.

V gene TRBV19 combines with J gene TRBJ1-2; D not certain. V dropped 3 bases and J dropped 4 bases, with 9 bases sitting between them. CDR3 size: 13 residues. The germline V gene encodes CDR1 LNHDA and CDR2 SQIVND (reference sequence). The CDR3 sequence is CASSITRGYGYTF. Written as DNA, the CDR3 is TGTGCCAGTAGTATCACACGGGGCTATGGCTACACCTTC.

This sequence joins TRBV6-5 and TRBJ1-5, with TRBD1 matching 7 bases. CDR1 and CDR2 (germline): MNHEY, SVGAGI. J gave up 5 bases and V 6 bases, and 7 bases lay outside the gene matches. The CDR3 totals 14 residues. CDR3 DNA sequence: TGTGCCAGCAGCAGGGGGGAAGGCGATCAGCCCCAGCATTTT. Translated, it gives CASSRGEGDQPQHF.